This section outlines one TCR beta chain sequence together with its context. What it binds is not known. These data originate in a study of a mutant IDH1 vaccine in newly diagnosed glioma. CDR1 and CDR2 (germline): LGHNA, YNFKEQ. CDR3 length: 16 residues. Trimming removed 1 base from V and 2 bases from J; junction bases left unmatched: 4. Method: immunoSEQ multiplex PCR; TCRdb's copy keeps in-frame clones and lacks some. The top ten hold 3% to 4% of the sample, which has over 50,000 clones, 81% seen once. The time point is: week 5, during vaccination. Doses consisted of 300 ug of mutant IDH1 20-mer peptide each, paired with topical imiquimod. The donors' diagnosis was new WHO grade 3 or 4 astrocytoma that was IDH1-mutant and ATRX-lost.

This chain uses TRBV4-2 with TRBJ1-5; 8 bases line up with TRBD1. Sequencing was performed on PBMCs, taken from a glioma patient whose treatment included an IDH1 peptide vaccine. The clonotype comes from a man younger than 45 with glioma. The CDR3 DNA reads TGTGCCAGCAGCCAAGTTAAGACAGGGGGCAATCAGCCCCAGCATTTT. Residues: CASSQVKTGGNQPQHF.